The present T cell receptor beta chain was sequenced within a study of identical twins (dated by TCRdb to the mid-2010s). In the study overall: The study deep-sequenced TCR alpha and beta repertoires from monozygotic twins, unrelated adults of various ages and cord blood to test whether fetal clonotypes persist. Replicate twin experiments were performed at different times using different library preparation protocols to rule out contamination. The study at large found these results: Because the same donors could not be followed over many years, conclusions were based on cross-sectional statistical analysis. In beta out-of-frame sequences, excess twin sharing was weaker, because having fewer shared sequences lowered the signal-to-noise ratio. Zero-insertion analyses could be partly confounded by invariant T cells such as MAIT and iNKT, though diverse VJ usage argued against such confounding for most clonotypes. Out-of-frame TCR alpha sequences shared between twins showed an excess of low generation-probability sequences compared with coincidental sharing between unrelated individuals. Abundant cord blood beta clonotypes carried fewer insertions; young adult naive repertoires showed a weaker similar trend, while memory repertoires showed none. In monozygotic twins, out-of-frame TCR alpha sharing was systematically underestimated by recombination models, although the models agreed with sharing between unrelated individuals.

All donors were healthy Caucasians. Three pairs of female monozygotic twins, all aged 18 to 29 years, were included in the twin cohort. Positive isolation kits from Invitrogen were used to isolate CD4+ and CD8+ T cell populations. The germline V and J ends show losses of 3 bases and 5 bases respectively, and no gene match explains 8 bases of the junction. The germline V gene encodes CDR1 SGHVS and CDR2 FQNEAQ. Inclusive of the bounding cysteine and phenylalanine, the CDR3 is 16 residues long. Of the read, only the CDR3 DNA is kept; its 48 bases are in frame from base 1. Libraries were built with 5' RACE. The sequencer listed for this sample is Illumina HiSeq 2000. Template switching introduced a universal primer binding site; the final cDNA contained a unique molecular identifier, enabling accurate counting of TCR cDNA molecules. First-strand cDNA for TCR alpha and beta chains was synthesized from specific primers in the conserved constant-segment region. To control for contamination, each cDNA library was double barcoded with a SMART-Mk sample barcode plus Illumina barcodes. TruSeq adapter sequences and Illumina sample barcodes were added in two successive PCR steps. Sequencing of the TCR alpha and beta cDNA libraries was done on the Illumina HiSeq platform using custom primers. Turning to the authors' computational methods: Unique molecular identifiers were extracted from raw reads with MiGEC, and CDR3 positions were determined with MiXCR. For each individual, recombination models were inferred using an EM algorithm with the repgenHMM and IGoR tools. The analysis of shared clonotypes was done with the tcR package in R, with sharing normalized by the product of cloneset sizes. To study raw recombination without the effects of thymic and clonal selection, out-of-frame nonproductive sequences were analyzed. Using fastp trimming at Q25 and MiXCR clonotype assembly, TCRdb reanalyzed the public sequencing data and kept in-frame beta chains. Rows merge per CDR3 protein into single entries with the most common DNA and genes. For this entry, the V and J calls and clone size follow TCRdb and not the study's own pipeline. The table for this sample lists roughly 350,000 distinct CDR3 sequences; about 12% of them were counted only once. The ten biggest clones cover 7.2% of the sample.

Notes on this clonotype: It has no known antigen specificity. No quality values exist for individual bases; no much larger clone is one base distant.

The same data also contributed to another study, on yellow fever vaccine responses in identical twins. The second study's authors report: The authors reported that the T cell response to vaccination in identical twins appeared partly convergent and partly personalized. Focusing on identical twins, the study followed the T cell clones that responded to the vaccine, and did so with precision.

The chain is encoded by TRBV7-8 joined to TRBJ2-1; 9 bases in between match TRBD2. Sequences were obtained from CD8+ T cells sorted from blood. The clonotype originates from a woman aged 18-29 years in good health. The CDR3 region reads CASSFGWREGDNEQFF. The DNA is as follows: TGTGCCAGCAGCTTCGGTTGGCGGGAGGGTGACAATGAGCAGTTCTTC.